The 17 T cell receptor beta chains presented below share a single source sample, sequenced in a study of T cell responses to AZD1222 COVID-19 vaccine. Clones were sequenced by immunoSEQ multiplex PCR, and TCRdb holds only the in-frame ones, with some missing. The sample records fewer than 120,000 clones, roughly 92% being singletons. The specimen comprised peripheral blood, sampled 28 days after the second AZD1222 dose. All receptors come from an adult who received the AZD1222 COVID-19 vaccine.

V and J are TRBV30 and TRBJ1-2; 10 nucleotides match TRBD1. The CDR3 spans 14 residues. Germline values: CDR1 GTSNPN, CDR2 SVGIG (reference sequence). V lost 4 bases, J lost 5 bases, and 7 bases stayed unmatched. The CDR3 nucleotides are TGTGCCTGGACCCTGGACAGGGGGGCTTATGGCTACACCTTC. It yields the protein CAWTLDRGAYGYTF.

This clone was detected once. This chain connects TRBV7-9 to TRBJ2-3; D gene uncertain. The V and J ends lost 3 bases and 5 bases respectively, with 6 bases between them. The length of the CDR3 is 12 residues. The V gene's germline CDR1 is SEHNR and CDR2 FQNEAQ (reference sequence). This CDR3 reads CASSLAEDTQYF. As DNA, the CDR3 is TGTGCCAGCAGCTTGGCGGAAGATACGCAGTATTTT.

Here the CDR3 reads CASSQARQGEQYF. CDR3 bases: TGTGCCAGCAGCCAGGCCCGACAGGGGGAGCAGTACTTC. The V and J genes are TRBV3-1 (or the pseudogene TRBV3-2) and TRBJ2-7; 8 nucleotides line up with TRBD1. There are 13 residues in the CDR3. Per germline, CDR1 LGHDT and CDR2 YNNKEL (reference sequence). Unmatched junction bases numbered 5, after V lost 3 bases and J lost 7 bases.

The chain combines TRBV6-5 with TRBJ2-5; D might be TRBD1 (8 bases). V was cut by 6 bases and J by 5 bases, with 19 bases left in between. Germline CDR1 is MNHEY and CDR2 is SVGAGI. This CDR3 contains 15 residues. The CDR3: CASSLDRGGPETQYF. For the CDR3, the DNA is TGTGCCAGCAGCCTTGACAGGGGAGGGCCGGAGACCCAGTACTTC.

The rearrangement uses TRBV20-1 and TRBJ1-6; no firm D call. Germline CDR1 and CDR2: DFQATT and SNEGSKA (reference sequence). Trimming removed 0 bases from V and 14 bases from J, with 8 bases in between. This CDR3 is built from 11 residues. The CDR3 sequence: CSARDPTSLHF. The CDR3 coding sequence is TGCAGTGCTAGAGACCCGACGTCCCTCCACTTT.

Only a few counts were recorded for this clone. V and J are TRBV7-9 and TRBJ2-7; D is unclear. Germline V gives CDR1 SEHNR, CDR2 FQNEAQ (reference sequence). Trimming cost V 4 bases and J 2 bases, with 9 bases left between them. CDR3 length equals 13 residues. The CDR3 DNA sequence: TGTGCCAGCAGCTCGAAAGGCCCCTACGAGCAGTACTTC. This codes for CASSSKGPYEQYF.

This chain uses TRBV7-9 with TRBJ1-2, with D hard to call. CDR3 length: 13 residues. V lost 0 bases to trimming and J lost 8 bases, with 10 bases between them. Germline loops: CDR1 SEHNR, CDR2 FQNEAQ (reference sequence). CDR3: CASSLALFWGYTF. The CDR3 coding sequence is TGTGCCAGCAGCTTAGCGTTATTCTGGGGCTACACCTTC.

This clone was detected once. V usage is TRBV7-6 and J usage is TRBJ2-2; D is perhaps TRBD1 or TRBD2 (5 bases each). The V gene's germline CDR1 is SGHVS and CDR2 FNYEAQ. V was clipped by 4 bases and J by 2 bases, with 20 bases between them. CDR3 length: 18 amino acids. In nucleotides, the CDR3 is TGTGCCAGCAGCTCAAACACTGGGCCAGGGAGAAACACCGGGGAGCTGTTTTTT. The encoded protein is CASSSNTGPGRNTGELFF.

The genes are TRBV5-1 and TRBJ2-6; tentative D call: TRBD2 (5 bases). The CDR3 length is 15 residues. V was trimmed by 2 bases and J by 0 bases, leaving 6 bases between them. Germline V gene data show CDR1 as SGHRS and CDR2 as YFSETQ. This CDR3 reads CASSLEGSGANVLTF. In nucleotides, the CDR3 is TGCGCCAGCAGCTTAGAGGGCTCTGGGGCCAACGTCCTGACTTTC.

The V and J genes are TRBV5-1 and TRBJ2-2; the D gene is possibly TRBD2 (5 bases). The germline gives CDR1 SGHRS, CDR2 YFSETQ. V was clipped by 0 bases and J by 2 bases, with 8 bases between them. The CDR3 runs to 15 residues. The CDR3, as DNA: TGCGCCAGCAGCTTGGCCGGGATTAACACCGGGGAGCTGTTTTTT. As protein: CASSLAGINTGELFF. Using reference TRBV5-1 and TRBJ2-2 for the parts outside the CDR3, the full variable domain is KAGVTQTPRYLIKTRGQQVTLSCSPISGHRSVSWYQQTPGQGLQFLFEYFSETQRNKGNFPGRFSGRQFSNSRSEMNVSTLELGDSALYLCASSLAGINTGELFFGEGSRLTVL.

The chain uses TRBV5-1 and TRBJ2-2; 8 bases are shared with TRBD2. Trimming removed 7 bases from V and 5 bases from J; junction bases left unmatched: 4. The CDR3 consists of 13 residues. Germline V gene lookup returns CDR1 SGHRS and CDR2 YFSETQ. The CDR3 nucleotides are TGCGCCAGCTCACTAGCGGTGACCGGGGAGCTGTTTTTT. Translating gives CASSLAVTGELFF. Based on the CDR3 plus reference TRBV5-1 and TRBJ2-2, the full variable domain is KAGVTQTPRYLIKTRGQQVTLSCSPISGHRSVSWYQQTPGQGLQFLFEYFSETQRNKGNFPGRFSGRQFSNSRSEMNVSTLELGDSALYLCASSLAVTGELFFGEGSRLTVL.

The genes are TRBV7-3 and TRBJ1-1, with TRBD1 matching over 7 bases. The ends lost 1 base at V and 5 bases at J; junction bases unmatched: 4. The CDR3 is made up of 14 amino acids. From germline, CDR1 is SGHTA and CDR2 FQGTGA. DNA for the CDR3: TGTGCCAGCAGCTTAAACAGGGGCATGACTGAAGCTTTCTTT. Encoded protein: CASSLNRGMTEAFF. Filled out from reference TRBV7-3 and TRBJ1-1, the complete variable domain reads GAGVSQTPSNKVTEKGKYVELRCDPISGHTALYWYRQSLGQGPEFLIYFQGTGAADDSGLPNDRFFAVRPEGSVSTLKIQRTERGDSAVYLCASSLNRGMTEAFFGQGTRLTVV.

The gene calls are TRBV6-5 and TRBJ1-2; D is possibly TRBD1 (5 bases). CDR3 length: 15 amino acids. Germline CDR1 is MNHEY and CDR2 is SVGAGI. V lost 6 bases to trimming and J lost 3 bases, with 17 bases between them. The DNA of the CDR3 is TGTGCCAGCAGCAGCCCTTTTCCGGGGGACTATGGCTACACCTTC. Translated: CASSSPFPGDYGYTF.

The chain carries TRBV6-4 and TRBJ2-2; D call uncertain. Looked up from germline, CDR1 is MRHNA and CDR2 is SNTAGT. Trimming removed 3 bases from V and 8 bases from J, with 7 bases in between. The CDR3 is 12 residues long. The chain's CDR3 is CASSEGRGELFF. The CDR3 nucleotides are TGTGCCAGCAGTGAGGGTCGAGGGGAGCTGTTTTTT.

V is TRBV19 and J is TRBJ1-2; D possibly corresponds to TRBD1 (6 bases). The V gene lost 3 bases and the J gene lost 6 bases, with 8 bases spanning the gap. The CDR3 loop spans 12 amino acids. Germline V gives CDR1 LNHDA, CDR2 SQIVND (reference sequence). CDR3 sequence reads: CASSIRTDGYTF. CDR3 in DNA: TGTGCCAGTAGTATCCGGACAGATGGCTACACCTTC.

V and J are TRBV6-5 and TRBJ1-6, with D perhaps matching TRBD1 (5 bases). The ends were cut back, 4 bases at V and 10 bases at J, with 17 bases in the middle. This CDR3 region has 15 residues. From germline, CDR1 is MNHEY and CDR2 SVGAGI. This CDR3 is CASSSRTEGLSPLHF. Here the CDR3 DNA reads TGTGCCAGCAGTTCCCGGACGGAGGGGTTGTCACCCCTCCACTTT.

This chain joins TRBV3-1 (or the pseudogene TRBV3-2) and TRBJ1-3; D unclear. The CDR3 consists of 16 residues. V lost 4 bases and J 1 base, leaving 14 bases between the germline ends. Germline V gene data show CDR1 as LGHDT and CDR2 as YNNKEL (reference sequence). CDR3 protein: CASSPSGLPSGNTIYF. CDR3 nucleotide sequence: TGTGCCAGCAGCCCCTCAGGTCTGCCTTCTGGAAACACCATATATTTT.